One and the same sample provided the 30 T cell receptor beta chains below, sequenced in a study of CD8+CD57+ T cells in acquired aplastic anemia (dated by TCRdb to the late 2010s). TCRdb records Illumina HiSeq 2000 as the sequencer. TCR beta VDJ combination and CDR3 sequence profiling used genomic DNA as the template. Starting from the raw public reads, TCRdb applied fastp trimming at Q25, assembled clones with MiXCR and retained in-frame beta chains. Each entry is one CDR3 protein sequence, shown with its most common DNA and genes. In all, the sample holds about 420,000 distinct CDR3 sequences, and 60% to 80% of those were seen once. The top ten constitute approximately 3.8% of the sample. Sequencing input: sorted CD4+, CD8+, or CD8+CD57+ T cells (not recorded which) from PBMCs. Every receptor here comes from a human donor in good health, serving as a control.

The rearrangement uses TRBV10-1 and TRBJ1-1; D is ambiguous. Trimming took off 4 bases at V and 0 bases at J, with 9 bases between the two ends. The CDR3 runs to 14 residues. Germline CDR1 is WNHNN and CDR2 is SYGVQD (reference sequence). The chain's CDR3 is CASSGATLNTEAFF. The CDR3 nucleotides are TGCGCCAGCAGTGGGGCCACCCTGAACACTGAAGCTTTCTTT.

The rearrangement uses TRBV7-2 and TRBJ2-7; 7 bases fit TRBD1. V trimming: 4 bases; J trimming: 2 bases; junction bases outside the gene matches: 8. CDR3 length: 15 amino acids. Germline V gene lookup returns CDR1 SGHTA and CDR2 FQGNSA. CDR3 sequence reads: CASSSIRGLPYEQYF. The CDR3 coding sequence is TGTGCCAGCAGCTCCATTAGGGGGCTACCCTACGAGCAGTACTTC.

The J gene is TRBJ2-7, the V gene TRBV2; 9 nucleotides line up with TRBD1. The V gene's germline CDR1 is SNHLY and CDR2 FYNNEI. The CDR3 extends over 14 amino acids. V gave up 7 bases and J gave up 5 bases; unmatched junction bases: 9. CDR3 protein: CASTGQGIVNEQYF. As DNA, the CDR3 is TGTGCCAGCACTGGACAGGGGATCGTGAACGAGCAGTACTTC.

This clonotype was seen ten or more times. The chain recombines TRBV20-1 with TRBJ1-4; no definite D call. Deletions cut 3 bases from V and 5 bases from J, with 19 bases between. The CDR3 consists of 16 residues. CDR1 and CDR2 from the germline V gene are DFQATT and SNEGSKA (reference sequence). CDR3 region: CSASSTLGSVNEKLFF. The CDR3 DNA sequence: TGCAGTGCTAGTTCTACCTTGGGGTCCGTAAATGAAAAACTGTTTTTT.

CDR3 sequence reads: CASSMGGGGRLFF. For the CDR3, the DNA is TGTGCCAGCAGTATGGGGGGCGGGGGGCGGCTGTTTTTT. This rearrangement joins TRBV7-4 to TRBJ2-2, with 8 bases fitting TRBD2. The CDR3 is made up of 13 amino acids. Germline-derived CDR1 and CDR2 are SGHVT and SQSDAQ. With V trimmed by 6 bases and J by 13 bases, 10 bases remained unmatched.

The chain links TRBV3-1 to TRBJ2-5; D may be TRBD1 (7 bases). V was shortened by 6 bases and J by 0 bases, with 14 bases between the two germline ends. CDR3 length: 15 residues. Germline values: CDR1 LGHDT, CDR2 YNNKEL (reference sequence). The DNA of the CDR3 is TGTGCCAGCAGAGGAGACAGGGAGGACCAAGAGACCCAGTACTTC. The encoded protein is CASRGDREDQETQYF.

The chain is built from TRBV9 and TRBJ2-3, with TRBD2 as a possible D gene (5 bases). Germline V CDR1 and CDR2: SGDLS, YYNGEE. The CDR3 is made up of 14 amino acids. Trimming left V 8 bases short and J 14 bases short, with 27 bases between. The CDR3: CASGVGASSGELYF. DNA for the CDR3: TGTGCCAGTGGGGTAGGAGCCAGCTCCGGGGAGCTGTATTTT. Together with reference TRBV9 and TRBJ2-3, the CDR3 gives the full variable domain: DSGVTQTPKHLITATGQRVTLRCSPRSGDLSVYWYQQSLDQGLQFLIQYYNGEERAKGNILERFSAQQFPDLHSELNLSSLELGDSALYFCASGVGASSGELYFGPGTRLTVL.

Points on this clonotype: A read error may produce the germline difference seen at one junction end. V gene TRBV13 combines with J gene TRBJ1-4; 10 nucleotides agree with TRBD1. The CDR3 runs 13 residues. Germline-derived CDR1 and CDR2 are PRHDT and FYEKMQ (reference sequence). CDR3 nucleotide sequence: TGTGCCAGCAGCCGAGGGACAGGGGATCCCCCTACATTT. Amino acid sequence: CASSRGTGDPPTF.

Only one count was recorded for this clonotype. The V gene is TRBV20-1, the J gene TRBJ2-5; no reliable D call. V gave up 6 bases and J gave up 7 bases, with 18 bases separating them. Germline CDR1 reads DFQATT; CDR2 reads SNEGSKA (reference sequence). The CDR3 has 13 amino acids. The CDR3 loop reads CSAFLGPHGTQYF. In DNA, the CDR3 is TGCAGTGCGTTTCTCGGACCCCATGGGACCCAGTACTTC.

This clonotype appeared a few times. This rearrangement joins TRBV10-3 to TRBJ2-1, with TRBD1 as a possible D gene (6 bases). There are 15 residues in the CDR3. CDR1 and CDR2 from the germline V gene are ENHRY and SYGVKD. Trimming took off 6 bases at V and 7 bases at J, with 19 bases between the two ends. The CDR3 protein is CAISPRDTVNNEQFF. CDR3 sequence (DNA): TGTGCCATCAGCCCTAGGGACACGGTCAATAATGAGCAGTTCTTC.

Note on this clonotype: The final CDR3 position lacks the conserved phenylalanine or tryptophan, pointing to a likely read error. This chain joins TRBV4-3 and TRBJ1-1, with a possible D match to TRBD1 (5 bases). The CDR3 spans 12 residues. V lost 0 bases to trimming and J lost 9 bases, with 8 bases between them. Germline CDR1 and CDR2: LGHNA and YSLEER. CDR3 loop: CASSQEAGQAFS. The CDR3 DNA is TGCGCCAGCAGCCAAGAGGCAGGGCAAGCTTTCTCC.

The J gene is TRBJ2-1, the V gene TRBV20-1; a weak D match, TRBD1 (5 bases). V dropped 5 bases and J dropped 7 bases, with 21 bases sitting between them. In germline, CDR1 is DFQATT, CDR2 SNEGSKA (reference sequence). The CDR3 consists of 15 residues. CDR3 amino acids: CSAFQGAEASNEQFF. CDR3 DNA: TGCAGTGCTTTCCAGGGCGCTGAAGCTTCTAATGAGCAGTTCTTC.

V is TRBV15 and J is TRBJ1-1; no clear D. The CDR3 loop spans 14 amino acids. The germline CDR1 and CDR2 sequences are LNHNV and YYDKDF (reference sequence). The ends were cut back, 1 base at V and 10 bases at J, with 16 bases in the middle. Written as DNA, the CDR3 is TGTGCCACCAGCAGAGCTAATGGGGATGATGCAGCTTTCTTT. Translated, it gives CATSRANGDDAAFF.

V usage is TRBV15 and J usage is TRBJ1-5; 8 bases line up with TRBD1. The germline gives CDR1 LNHNV, CDR2 YYDKDF (reference sequence). Trimming removed 3 bases from V and 0 bases from J; junction bases left unmatched: 7. The CDR3 has 17 amino acids. The CDR3 region is CATSRWTGSISNQPQHF. CDR3 nucleotides: TGTGCCACCAGCAGGTGGACAGGGAGCATTAGCAATCAGCCCCAGCATTTT.

This clonotype has a single count. V and J are TRBV5-4 and TRBJ1-1; 8 bases are shared with TRBD1. The CDR3 is 16 amino acids. The V gene's germline CDR1 is SGHNT and CDR2 YYREEE (reference sequence). The junction had 11 bases not matched to a gene; V was cut back by 2 bases and J by 5 bases. The CDR3 loop reads CASSLVEDRGATEAFF. As DNA, the CDR3 is TGTGCCAGCAGCTTAGTTGAAGACAGGGGTGCTACTGAAGCTTTCTTT.

Concerning this clonotype itself: Germline and junction disagree at one end, which may indicate a read error. The chain employs TRBV9 and TRBJ2-7; D is possibly TRBD2 (6 bases). Germline assignment: CDR1 SGDLS and CDR2 YYNGEE. The CDR3 is 12 amino acids. The CDR3 nucleotides are TGTGCCAGCAGCGAGTCGGGACTGGTCTACGAGTTC. It translates to CASSESGLVYEF.

The V and J genes are TRBV20-1 and TRBJ1-6, with D perhaps TRBD1 (6 bases). Germline CDR1 and CDR2: DFQATT and SNEGSKA (reference sequence). The CDR3 spans 13 residues. The CDR3 protein is CSAVHRVRTPLHF. The CDR3 DNA reads TGCAGCGCTGTGCACAGGGTTAGAACACCCCTCCACTTT.

V gene TRBV20-1 combines with J gene TRBJ1-1; D is ambiguous. Germline lookup yields CDR1 DFQATT and CDR2 SNEGSKA (reference sequence). This CDR3 is 12 amino acids long. The DNA for the CDR3 is TGCAGCGCAGCCGCACCGGGCACTGAAGCTTTCTTT. It specifies CSAAAPGTEAFF.

This clonotype turned up a few times. Sequence at one end of the junction differs from germline and may be a read error. This chain links TRBV20-1 with TRBJ2-1; 12 nucleotides match TRBD2. This CDR3 is built from 14 residues. CDR1 DFQATT and CDR2 SNEGSKA come from the germline V gene (reference sequence). CDR3 amino acids: CNATGLAGYNEQFF. The CDR3, as DNA: TGCAATGCTACGGGACTAGCGGGTTACAATGAGCAGTTCTTC.

About this clonotype: At one end the junction does not follow the germline gene, possibly because of a read error. This rearrangement joins TRBV2 to TRBJ1-3; no firm D call. This CDR3 is built from 13 residues. Germline values: CDR1 SNHLY, CDR2 FYNNEI. The CDR3: CASSVEAGTTVYF. The CDR3 region has the DNA TGTGCCAGCAGTGTGGAAGCTGGAACCACCGTATATTTT.

Note on this clonotype: One end of the junction varies from germline; a read error may be responsible. V gene TRBV2 combines with J gene TRBJ1-2; a weak D match, TRBD1 (5 bases). Germline CDR1 is SNHLY and CDR2 is FYNNEI. This CDR3 region has 15 residues. As DNA, the CDR3 is TGCGCCAGCAGCAACACCGGGACGGTCACTGATAAATACACCTTC. Its translation is CASSNTGTVTDKYTF.

As concerns this clonotype: A much larger clone lies one base from this, so it may be a read error. J is TRBJ2-5 and V is TRBV30; D call uncertain. Germline-derived CDR1 and CDR2 are GTSNPN and SVGIG (reference sequence). CDR3 length: 13 amino acids. The CDR3 sequence: CAWSAAMKEIQYF. CDR3 DNA sequence: TGTGCCTGGAGTGCAGCAATGAAAGAGATCCAGTACTTC.

This clonotype was recorded once. The V call is TRBV12-5, the J call TRBJ1-4; D gene ambiguous. This CDR3 region has 13 residues. V lost 1 base and J 7 bases, leaving 7 bases between the germline ends. Germline assignment: CDR1 LGHNT and CDR2 FRNRAP. The CDR3 region has the DNA TGTGCTAGTGGTTTGGAACGCGGTGAAAAACTGTTTTTT. It encodes CASGLERGEKLFF.

This chain uses TRBV28 with TRBJ1-3; D is unresolved. Germline assignment: CDR1 MDHEN and CDR2 SYDVKM. V was pared by 3 bases and J by 4 bases, with 4 bases between. The CDR3 has 12 residues. The CDR3 here is CASSFQGNTIYF. CDR3 bases: TGTGCCAGCAGTTTTCAGGGAAACACCATATATTTT.

Remarks on this clonotype: One end of the junction fails to match germline, which may point to a read error. The rearrangement joins TRBV7-2 to TRBJ1-2; D not certain. The CDR3 is 14 amino acids. Per germline, CDR1 SGHTA and CDR2 FQGNSA. CDR3 sequence: CASSAGGLAEYEQF. CDR3 nucleotides: TGTGCCAGCAGCGCGGGTGGACTAGCGGAGTACGAGCAGTTC.

This clonotype appeared many times. V and J are TRBV5-1 and TRBJ2-3; no reliable D call. The CDR3 runs 15 residues. CDR1 is SGHRS and CDR2 is YFSETQ in the germline V gene. V was trimmed by 0 bases and J by 2 bases, leaving 10 bases between them. The CDR3 DNA reads as TGCGCCAGCAGCTTGGAGACCGGGTACACAGATACGCAGTATTTT. The encoded protein is CASSLETGYTDTQYF.

V and J are TRBV5-1 and TRBJ1-1; weak D call: TRBD1 (6 bases). The V end was cut by 4 bases, the J end by 8 bases, with 12 bases between. CDR3 size: 12 residues. Germline V gives CDR1 SGHRS, CDR2 YFSETQ. CDR3 loop: CASSEGGAEAFF. The CDR3, as DNA: TGCGCCAGCAGCGAGGGGGGAGCGGAAGCTTTCTTT.

The CDR3, as DNA: TGTGCCAGCAGATTGGCTGGTTATGATTTCCCCCTCGAGCAGTACTTC. Amino acids: CASRLAGYDFPLEQYF. This chain connects TRBV7-6 to TRBJ2-7; no reliable D call. The ends were cut back, 6 bases at V and 6 bases at J, with 24 bases in the middle. Germline V CDR1 and CDR2: SGHVS, FNYEAQ. The CDR3 has 16 residues. Filled out from reference TRBV7-6 and TRBJ2-7, the complete variable domain reads GAGVSQSPRYKVTKRGQDVALRCDPISGHVSLYWYRQALGQGPEFLTYFNYEAQQDKSGLPNDRFSAERPEGSISTLTIQRTEQRDSAMYRCASRLAGYDFPLEQYFGPGTRLTVT.

This clonotype showed up many times. This chain links TRBV7-2 with TRBJ2-3, with 11 nucleotides matching TRBD2. Germline CDR1 SGHTA, CDR2 FQGNSA. J gave up 2 bases and V 5 bases, and 6 bases lay outside the gene matches. This CDR3 is built from 16 residues. As DNA, the CDR3 is TGTGCCAGCAGCCCTCGGACTAGCGGGTACACAGATACGCAGTATTTT. It is translated as CASSPRTSGYTDTQYF. The full variable domain, its missing parts supplied by reference TRBV7-2 and TRBJ2-3, is GAGVSQSPSNKVTEKGKDVELRCDPISGHTALYWYRQSLGQGLEFLIYFQGNSAPDKSGLPSDRFSAERTGGSVSTLTIQRTQQEDSAVYLCASSPRTSGYTDTQYFGPGTRLTVL.

This clonotype appeared a few times. An end of the junction differs from the germline gene, which may be a read error. V gene TRBV15 combines with J gene TRBJ1-1; D remains unclear. Germline CDR1 is LNHNV and CDR2 is YYDKDF (reference sequence). This CDR3 is built from 12 residues. The CDR3 sequence is CASSLYGTEAFF. The DNA of the CDR3 is TGTGCCAGCAGCTTGTACGGGACTGAAGCTTTCTTT.